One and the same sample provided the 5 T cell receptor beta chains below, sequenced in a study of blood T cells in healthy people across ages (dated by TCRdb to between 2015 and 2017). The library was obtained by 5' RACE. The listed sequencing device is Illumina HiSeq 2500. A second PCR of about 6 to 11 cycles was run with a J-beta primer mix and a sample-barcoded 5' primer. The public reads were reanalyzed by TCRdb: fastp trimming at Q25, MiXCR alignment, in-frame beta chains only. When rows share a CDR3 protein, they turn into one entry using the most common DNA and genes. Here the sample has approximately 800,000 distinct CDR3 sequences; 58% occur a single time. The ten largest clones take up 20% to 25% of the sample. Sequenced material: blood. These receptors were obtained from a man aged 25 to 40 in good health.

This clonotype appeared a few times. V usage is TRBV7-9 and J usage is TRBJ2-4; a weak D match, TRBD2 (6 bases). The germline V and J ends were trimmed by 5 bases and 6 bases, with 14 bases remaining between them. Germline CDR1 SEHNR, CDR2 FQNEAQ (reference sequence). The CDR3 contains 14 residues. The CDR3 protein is CASSGRVGGNIQYF. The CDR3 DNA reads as TGTGCCAGCAGCGGCAGGGTGGGGGGAAACATTCAGTACTTC.

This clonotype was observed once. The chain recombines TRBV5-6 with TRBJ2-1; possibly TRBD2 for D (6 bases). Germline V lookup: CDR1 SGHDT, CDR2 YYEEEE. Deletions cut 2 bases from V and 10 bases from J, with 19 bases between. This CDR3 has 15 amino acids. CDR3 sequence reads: CASSFAGLPRAEQFF. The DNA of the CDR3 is TGTGCCAGCAGCTTCGCGGGACTCCCACGTGCGGAGCAGTTCTTC.

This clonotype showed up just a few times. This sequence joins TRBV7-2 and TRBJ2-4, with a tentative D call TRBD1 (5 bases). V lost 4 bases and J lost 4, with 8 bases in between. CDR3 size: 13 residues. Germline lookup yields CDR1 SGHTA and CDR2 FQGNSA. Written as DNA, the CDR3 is TGTGCCAGCAGCTCCAGACAGAAAAACATTCAGTACTTC. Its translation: CASSSRQKNIQYF.

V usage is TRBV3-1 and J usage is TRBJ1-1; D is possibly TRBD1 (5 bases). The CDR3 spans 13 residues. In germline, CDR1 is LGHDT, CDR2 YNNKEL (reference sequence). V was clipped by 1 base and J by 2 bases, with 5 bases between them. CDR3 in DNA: TGTGCCAGCAGCCAAGGGGACAACACTGAAGCTTTCTTT. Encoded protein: CASSQGDNTEAFF.

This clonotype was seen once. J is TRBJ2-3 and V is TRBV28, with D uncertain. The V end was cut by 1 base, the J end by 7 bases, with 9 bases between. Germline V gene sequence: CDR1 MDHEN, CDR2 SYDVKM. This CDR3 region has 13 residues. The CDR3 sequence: CASSLSGGNTQYF. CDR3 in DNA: TGTGCCAGCAGTTTATCGGGCGGCAATACGCAGTATTTT.